The next 32 T cell receptor beta chains were all read from a single sample in a study of blood T cell repertoires in COVID-19. The data were produced by immunoSEQ multiplex PCR, yet TCRdb's version contains in-frame clones alone and is incomplete. The table shows roughly 200,000 clones, with roughly nine tenths occurring only once. Sequencing used PBMCs or T cells enriched from blood (not recorded which). These TCRs come from a woman in her twenties or thirties with acute COVID-19.

The rearrangement joins TRBV18 to TRBJ2-7; the D gene is possibly TRBD2 (6 bases). Trimming cost V 1 base and J 9 bases, with 16 bases left between them. In germline, CDR1 is KGHSH, CDR2 LQKENI. The CDR3 contains 14 residues. CDR3 sequence reads: CASSPRTAYGGQYF. The CDR3, as DNA: TGTGCCAGCTCACCACGGACGGCTTACGGGGGGCAGTACTTC.

V and J are TRBV28 and TRBJ1-4; D might be TRBD1 (5 bases). This CDR3 has 16 amino acids. Looked up from germline, CDR1 is MDHEN and CDR2 is SYDVKM. Trimming removed 7 bases at V and 5 bases at J, with 20 bases between. CDR3 coding DNA: TGTGCCAGCACTCCGACAGCGCGACCGACCAATGAAAAACTGTTTTTT. Its protein is CASTPTARPTNEKLFF. The variable domain in full, with the rest retrieved from reference TRBV28 and TRBJ1-4, is DVKVTQSSRYLVKRTGEKVFLECVQDMDHENMFWYRQDPGLGLRLIYFSYDVKMKEKGDIPEGYSVSREKKERFSLILESASTNQTSMYLCASTPTARPTNEKLFFGSGTQLSVL.

V is TRBV4-3 and J is TRBJ2-1, with TRBD2 matching over 9 bases. The trim removed 4 bases at V and 3 bases at J, leaving 4 bases unmatched. The germline CDR1 and CDR2 sequences are LGHNA and YSLEER. This CDR3 has 15 amino acids. CDR3 amino acids: CASSPQRGDYNEQFF. The CDR3 DNA is TGCGCCAGCAGCCCCCAGCGGGGGGACTACAATGAGCAGTTCTTC.

The chain carries TRBV21-1 and TRBJ1-5. TRBV21-1 is listed as a pseudogene. The CDR3 covers 16 residues. The CDR3 DNA reads TGTGCCAGCAGCAAAGATGTCCTAAATAGCAATCAGCCCCAGCATTTT. Protein: CASSKDVLNSNQPQHF.

The chain employs TRBV6-1 and TRBJ1-5; D remains ambiguous. Germline CDR1 reads MNHNS; CDR2 reads SASEGT. CDR3 size: 13 residues. Deletions cut 2 bases from V and 5 bases from J, with 7 bases between. The CDR3 spells CASSETRDQPQHF. CDR3 nucleotides: TGTGCCAGCAGTGAAACGAGGGATCAGCCCCAGCATTTT.

The chain employs TRBV12-3 or TRBV12-4 and TRBJ1-1; D call uncertain. The V end lost 6 bases, the J end lost 6 bases, and 8 bases lay between the germline ends. The CDR3 has 11 amino acids. CDR3 coding DNA: TGTGCCAGCAGCCCCGGGGCTGAAGCTTTCTTT. Its translation: CASSPGAEAFF.

The rearrangement uses TRBV27 and TRBJ2-3, with TRBD2 matching over 11 bases. V shed 6 bases and J 6 bases; nucleotides not matched to a gene: 5. The germline V gene has CDR1 MNHEY and CDR2 SMNVEV (reference sequence). This CDR3 spans 14 amino acids. The CDR3 sequence is CASSYRLAGDTQYF. The CDR3, as DNA: TGTGCCAGCAGCTACCGACTAGCGGGGGATACGCAGTATTTT.

The genes are TRBV19 and TRBJ2-1; 9 bases map to TRBD2. Germline CDR1 LNHDA, CDR2 SQIVND (reference sequence). The CDR3 spans 14 residues. V gave up 6 bases and J gave up 8 bases; unmatched junction bases: 8. CDR3 in amino acids: CASSVPGLAYEQFF. CDR3 nucleotides: TGTGCCAGTAGCGTTCCGGGACTAGCTTATGAGCAGTTCTTC.

V and J are TRBV6-5 and TRBJ2-7, with D perhaps TRBD1 (6 bases). CDR1 and CDR2 from the germline V gene are MNHEY and SVGAGI. The CDR3 is made up of 14 amino acids. Trimming shortened V by 6 bases and J by 4 bases, and 16 bases separated the two germline ends. In DNA, the CDR3 is TGTGCCAGCAGCCTAGTACAGGGAACGTACGAGCAGTACTTC. This codes for CASSLVQGTYEQYF.

The J gene is TRBJ2-5, the V gene TRBV2, with a tentative D call TRBD1 (6 bases). In germline, CDR1 is SNHLY, CDR2 FYNNEI. Trimming shortened V by 6 bases and J by 5 bases, and 19 bases separated the two germline ends. This CDR3 has 15 amino acids. CDR3 bases: TGTGCCAGCAGGGGGGAGCAACGAAGGGGGGAGACCCAGTACTTC. This sequence encodes CASRGEQRRGETQYF.

The chain joins TRBV6-1 to TRBJ2-5; 7 nucleotides line up with TRBD1. After removal of 1 base from V and 3 bases from J, the junction contained 8 bases not matched to a gene. This CDR3 contains 16 residues. The germline gives CDR1 MNHNS, CDR2 SASEGT. CDR3 sequence (DNA): TGTGCCAGCAGTGAAGAACAGGGGCAAACCGAAGAGACCCAGTACTTC. Its protein product is CASSEEQGQTEETQYF.

The chain recombines TRBV27 with TRBJ2-5; D possibly corresponds to TRBD1 (6 bases). This CDR3 spans 18 amino acids. The germline V gene has CDR1 MNHEY and CDR2 SMNVEV (reference sequence). The germline V and J ends were trimmed by 0 bases and 2 bases, with 19 bases remaining between them. The CDR3 region has the DNA TGTGCCAGCAGTTTATCCTATGGACAGCAACCTTCTCAAGAGACCCAGTACTTC. It yields the protein CASSLSYGQQPSQETQYF.

This chain links TRBV5-4 with TRBJ2-7, with D tentatively TRBD1 (5 bases). Germline-derived CDR1 and CDR2 are SGHNT and YYREEE (reference sequence). The ends were cut back, 2 bases at V and 3 bases at J, with 12 bases in the middle. CDR3 length equals 14 residues. The CDR3 region is CASSFRGSGYEQYF. The CDR3 DNA sequence: TGTGCCAGCAGCTTTAGGGGCTCCGGCTACGAGCAGTACTTC.

The genes are TRBV19 and TRBJ2-5; unclear D gene. Germline V gene sequence: CDR1 LNHDA, CDR2 SQIVND (reference sequence). The CDR3 loop spans 12 amino acids. V lost 3 bases and J lost 0, with 2 bases in between. The CDR3 sequence: CASSIDQETQYF. DNA of the CDR3: TGTGCCAGTAGTATCGACCAAGAGACCCAGTACTTC.

The genes are TRBV2 and TRBJ2-1, with D possibly TRBD1 on 6 matching bases. This CDR3 is built from 15 residues. Trimming left V 6 bases short and J 0 bases short, with 12 bases between. Germline V CDR1 and CDR2: SNHLY, FYNNEI. The chain's CDR3 is CASSQGQSSYNEQFF. DNA of the CDR3: TGTGCCAGCAGCCAAGGACAGAGCTCCTACAATGAGCAGTTCTTC.

The chain couples TRBV3-1 (or the pseudogene TRBV3-2) to TRBJ1-1, with 7 positions matching TRBD1. The CDR3 runs to 12 residues. The J segment lost 5 bases and the V segment lost 4 bases, leaving 1 base of the junction unmatched. CDR1 is LGHDT and CDR2 is YNNKEL in the germline V gene (reference sequence). The CDR3 nucleotides read TGTGCCAGCAGCCCGGGACAGACTGAAGCTTTCTTT. It encodes CASSPGQTEAFF.

The J gene is TRBJ2-3, the V gene TRBV3-1 (or the pseudogene TRBV3-2); 13 positions agree with TRBD2. The V gene end was trimmed by 5 bases and the J gene end by 5 bases; junction bases not matched to a gene: 7. This CDR3 is built from 16 residues. Germline values: CDR1 LGHDT, CDR2 YNNKEL (reference sequence). DNA of the CDR3: TGTGCCAGCAGCTTGAAGACTAGCGGGGGGATAGATACGCAGTATTTT. This encodes CASSLKTSGGIDTQYF.

The rearrangement joins TRBV27 to TRBJ2-2; tentative D call: TRBD1 (5 bases). This CDR3 has 16 amino acids. Germline CDR1 and CDR2: MNHEY and SMNVEV (reference sequence). Trimming cost V 5 bases and J 5 bases, with 18 bases left between them. The CDR3 loop is CASSRNPGSGTGELFF. CDR3 sequence (DNA): TGTGCCAGCAGTCGCAACCCCGGGTCAGGGACCGGGGAGCTGTTTTTT.

In this sample, this clone turned up a few times. The chain recombines TRBV30 with TRBJ1-1; D gene unclear. V lost 7 bases and J 6 bases, leaving 12 bases between the germline ends. Germline-derived CDR1 and CDR2 are GTSNPN and SVGIG (reference sequence). This CDR3 spans 11 amino acids. CDR3 nucleotides: TGTGCCTCCCGGGAGTTTTCTGAAGCTTTCTTT. This sequence encodes CASREFSEAFF.

The V gene is TRBV24-1, the J gene TRBJ2-1; 9 nucleotides match TRBD2. The CDR3 spans 13 residues. The germline V gene encodes CDR1 KGHDR and CDR2 SFDVKD. Trimming at V came to 10 bases and at J to 3 bases, leaving 3 bases not matched to a gene. In DNA form, the CDR3 reads TGTGCCACGCGGGGGGGCCTCTACAATGAGCAGTTCTTC. Protein product: CATRGGLYNEQFF.

The rearrangement links TRBV9 to TRBJ1-1, with D possibly being TRBD1 (5 bases). Germline V gives CDR1 SGDLS, CDR2 YYNGEE. This CDR3 is built from 15 residues. Trimming left V 2 bases short and J 5 bases short, with 16 bases between. Here the CDR3 reads CASSVGGVSGTEAFF. CDR3 in DNA: TGTGCCAGCAGCGTCGGGGGGGTTTCAGGGACTGAAGCTTTCTTT. The full variable domain, its missing parts supplied by reference TRBV9 and TRBJ1-1, is DSGVTQTPKHLITATGQRVTLRCSPRSGDLSVYWYQQSLDQGLQFLIQYYNGEERAKGNILERFSAQQFPDLHSELNLSSLELGDSALYFCASSVGGVSGTEAFFGQGTRLTVV.

The chain carries TRBV7-2 and TRBJ2-5; a weak D match, TRBD2 (7 bases). There are 16 residues in the CDR3. CDR1 SGHTA and CDR2 FQGNSA come from the germline V gene. V lost 3 bases, J lost 5 bases, and 19 bases lay in between. CDR3 sequence (DNA): TGTGCCAGCAGCTTTTCAAGGGCAGGGAGGGGGGAGACCCAGTACTTC. It codes for CASSFSRAGRGETQYF.

This chain connects TRBV4-1 to TRBJ1-2; D remains ambiguous. V lost 0 bases to trimming and J lost 8 bases, with 7 bases between them. Germline CDR1 MGHRA, CDR2 YSYEKL. The CDR3 covers 12 residues. The CDR3 region is CASSQDSQGYTF. The CDR3 region has the DNA TGCGCCAGCAGCCAAGATTCCCAGGGCTACACCTTC.

This chain connects TRBV6-5 to TRBJ1-1, with 7 positions matching TRBD1. From germline, CDR1 is MNHEY and CDR2 SVGAGI. This CDR3 comprises 13 residues. V shed 8 bases and J 1 base; nucleotides not matched to a gene: 4. The CDR3 protein is CASEGQTNTEAFF. The DNA of the CDR3 is TGTGCCAGCGAGGGACAGACGAACACTGAAGCTTTCTTT.

The chain joins TRBV29-1 to TRBJ2-1, with 11 bases lining up with TRBD1. This CDR3 comprises 12 residues. Germline-derived CDR1 and CDR2 are SQVTM and ANQGSEA. V gave up 8 bases and J gave up 8 bases; unmatched junction bases: 5. The CDR3 loop reads CSLGQGVYEQFF. The CDR3 nucleotides are TGCAGCTTGGGACAGGGGGTCTATGAGCAGTTCTTC.

The gene calls are TRBV9 and TRBJ1-2, with 9 bases fitting TRBD1. J lost 2 bases, V lost 4 bases, and 3 bases had no gene match. Germline V gene sequence: CDR1 SGDLS, CDR2 YYNGEE. The CDR3 has 14 amino acids. The CDR3 spells CASSPTGGNYGYTF. The CDR3 DNA sequence: TGTGCCAGCAGCCCCACAGGGGGCAACTATGGCTACACCTTC.

The chain couples TRBV12-5 to TRBJ2-1, with 9 bases fitting TRBD2. This CDR3 comprises 18 residues. From germline, CDR1 is LGHNT and CDR2 FRNRAP. The V gene end was trimmed by 0 bases and the J gene end by 5 bases; junction bases not matched to a gene: 11. In nucleotides, the CDR3 is TGTGCTAGTGGTTTGGTAGGGTCTCTTAGCGGGGGCAACAATGAGCAGTTCTTC. Translated: CASGLVGSLSGGNNEQFF.

The rearrangement joins TRBV19 to TRBJ2-7; maybe TRBD1 (6 bases). V lost 5 bases and J lost 6, with 20 bases in between. CDR3 size: 15 residues. Germline V gene data show CDR1 as LNHDA and CDR2 as SQIVND (reference sequence). The CDR3 bases are TGTGCCAGTAGTCCCCGACAGGTTAGGTTCGGCGAGCAGTACTTC. It is translated as CASSPRQVRFGEQYF.

The chain links TRBV7-3 to TRBJ2-1; 8 nucleotides agree with TRBD1. Germline CDR1 SGHTA, CDR2 FQGTGA. The CDR3 length is 15 residues. With 4 bases clipped from V and 3 bases from J, the junction kept 5 bases outside the gene matches. CDR3 region: CASSSYDRGYNEQFF. The CDR3 nucleotides are TGTGCCAGCAGCTCGTACGACAGGGGCTACAATGAGCAGTTCTTC.

This clone was counted only a few times. The chain has TRBV11-3 and TRBJ2-1, with 9 bases fitting TRBD2. J lost 2 bases, V lost 5 bases, and 7 bases had no gene match. CDR1 is SGHNT, CDR2 YENEEA, per germline. This CDR3 region has 16 residues. The CDR3 reads CASSRTRGGAYNEQFF. CDR3 in DNA: TGTGCCAGCAGCCGTACGCGGGGGGGTGCCTACAATGAGCAGTTCTTC.

The CDR3 DNA reads TGCAGCGTTGAAGATCAGGGGATTGACTATGGCTACACCTTC. Protein product: CSVEDQGIDYGYTF. The chain couples TRBV29-1 to TRBJ1-2; the D gene is possibly TRBD1 (6 bases). CDR1 and CDR2 from the germline V gene are SQVTM and ANQGSEA. V was shortened by 0 bases and J by 3 bases, with 11 bases between the two germline ends. The CDR3 is 14 amino acids.

The V gene is TRBV7-6, the J gene TRBJ1-6; 9 bases agree with TRBD1. The CDR3 has 16 residues. Germline CDR1 reads SGHVS; CDR2 reads FNYEAQ. V trimming: 0 bases; J trimming: 7 bases; junction bases outside the gene matches: 4. The CDR3 region has the DNA TGTGCCAGCAGCTTAGCGGGACAGGGCGAGAATTCACCCCTCCACTTT. Translated, it gives CASSLAGQGENSPLHF. Variable domain in full (rest from reference TRBV7-6 and TRBJ1-6): GAGVSQSPRYKVTKRGQDVALRCDPISGHVSLYWYRQALGQGPEFLTYFNYEAQQDKSGLPNDRFSAERPEGSISTLTIQRTEQRDSAMYRCASSLAGQGENSPLHFGNGTRLTVT.